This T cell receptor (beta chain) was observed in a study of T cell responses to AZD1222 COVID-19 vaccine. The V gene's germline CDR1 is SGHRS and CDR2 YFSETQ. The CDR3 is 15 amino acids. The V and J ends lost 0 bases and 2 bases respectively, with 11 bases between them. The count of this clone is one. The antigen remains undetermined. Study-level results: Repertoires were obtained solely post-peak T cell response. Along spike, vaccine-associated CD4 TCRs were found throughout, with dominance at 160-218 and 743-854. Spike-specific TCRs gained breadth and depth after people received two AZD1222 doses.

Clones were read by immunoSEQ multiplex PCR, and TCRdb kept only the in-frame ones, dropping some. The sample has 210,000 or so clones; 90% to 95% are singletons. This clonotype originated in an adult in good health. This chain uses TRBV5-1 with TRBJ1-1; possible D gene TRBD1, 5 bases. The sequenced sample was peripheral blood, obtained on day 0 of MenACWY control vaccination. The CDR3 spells CASSLAWGINTEAFF. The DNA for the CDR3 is TGCGCCAGCAGCTTGGCCTGGGGGATAAACACTGAAGCTTTCTTT.